This T cell receptor (beta chain) was profiled in a study of blood T cell repertoires in COVID-19. Across the whole study: Samples taken during acute and convalescent COVID-19 were collected in the United States, Italy and Spain. Nucleic acid was either cDNA or gDNA, and it came from T cells, B-cell-depleted T cells, or PBMCs.

In the original analysis: From reference gene primer amplification, estimates of nucleated cell counts were derived. Here immunoSEQ multiplex PCR was the method, and the copy in TCRdb shows in-frame clones only, minus some. The V and J calls and clone size come from that table; D and trimming were worked out from the DNA. The table includes more than 35,000 clones, about nine tenths detected once. J was trimmed by 3 bases and V by 5 bases; bases with no gene match: 10. Germline V gene data show CDR1 as SGHNT and CDR2 as YENEEA. The CDR3 consists of 17 residues. The J gene is TRBJ2-6, the V gene TRBV11-3, with 7 bases that match TRBD1. Specimen: peripheral blood. The TCR sequence derives from a human donor in a cohort sampled during active COVID-19. This chain's CDR3 is CASSQSRGGVGANVLTF. For the CDR3, the DNA is TGTGCCAGCAGCCAATCGAGAGGGGGCGTTGGGGCCAACGTCCTGACTTTC.